The clone carrying this T cell receptor beta chain occurred a few times. This sample is drawn from a study of T-cell memory formation after mild COVID-19. Study overall: Largely, the TCR clusters proved donor specific.

After removal of 1 base from V and 4 bases from J, the junction contained 6 bases not matched to a gene. CDR1 and CDR2 from the germline V gene are SGHAT and FQNNGV. This CDR3 is 16 amino acids long. TCRdb fed the 5' RACE reads into MiXCR, producing one record per CDR3 protein. The data contain fewer than 400,000 distinct CDR3 sequences, 10% to 15% of them singletons. The TCR sequence derives from a young man who had mild COVID-19 (a few samples of this study predate the infection). Cell type and time point are not known. The sample comprised PBMCs or a T cell subset sorted from them (not recorded which). The rearrangement links TRBV11-2 to TRBJ2-2, with 7 bases identical to TRBD1. CDR3 amino acids: CASSLVGTDITGELFF. The CDR3 DNA follows: TGTGCCAGCAGCTTAGTAGGGACAGATATCACCGGGGAGCTGTTTTTT.